The entry that follows covers one TCR beta chain sequence. The antigen is not known. The investigators reverse transcribed all of the isolated RNA, so they sequenced expressed TCRB transcripts. Assay: immunoSEQ multiplex PCR; the TCRdb copy retains only in-frame clones and omits some. The data contain some 190,000 clones, around 8% of them seen just once; the ten biggest clones take up around 0.94%. This sample is drawn from a study of beta chain features in type 1 diabetes. The CDR3 totals 15 residues. V dropped 0 bases and J dropped 1 base, with 10 bases sitting between them. The germline V gene has CDR1 SGHRS and CDR2 YFSETQ. Study-wide findings and caveats: Moderately but significantly shorter TCRB CDR3s were found in Type 1 diabetes patients in all four CD4+ subsets.

The receptor comes from a woman aged 40 to 50 with type 1 diabetes. The chain uses TRBV5-1 and TRBJ1-1; TRBD1 might be the D (6 bases). The specimen was central memory CD4+ T cells from blood. DNA for the CDR3: TGCGCCAGCAGCTTGGGCGACAGGAGGAACACTGAAGCTTTCTTT. Protein: CASSLGDRRNTEAFF.